A selection of T cell receptor beta chains follows, all from one sample in a study of CD8 T cells in ankylosing spondylitis. One entry per CDR3 protein, called by TCRdb with MiXCR from the 5' RACE reads. The table lists over 200,000 distinct CDR3 sequences, 10% to 13% of them singletons. The sequenced sample was blood, either unsorted or a sorted T cell fraction (not recorded which). The receptor set was obtained from a male donor with ankylosing spondylitis or in good health (not recorded which). The CDR3 runs from the conserved cysteine through the conserved F or W. Each record gives: clone size, J gene, V gene, D gene, CDR3 protein, CDR3 DNA. A D gene is named only where the DNA matches it firmly. The size of a clone is reported for some rows only, either as once, few or many, or as a class for expanded clones.

NA TRBJ2-3 TRBV7-2 NA CASSLAGLDTQYF TGTGCCAGCAGCTTAGCTGGCCTGGATACGCAGTATTTT
many TRBJ2-4 TRBV5-1 NA CASSLEPGLRIQYF TGCGCCAGCAGCTTAGAACCGGGACTTCGCATTCAGTACTTC
few TRBJ1-3 TRBV5-1 NA CASSFSETGNTIYF TGCGCCAGCAGCTTTTCGGAAACTGGAAACACCATATATTTT
many TRBJ1-5 TRBV5-6 NA CASSRDAGNQPQHF TGTGCCAGCAGCCGGGACGCTGGCAATCAGCCCCAGCATTTT
NA TRBJ2-7 TRBV6-5 TRBD2 CASSLTSGAYEQYF TGTGCCAGCAGTTTAACTAGCGGGGCCTACGAGCAGTACTTC
many TRBJ1-2 TRBV29-1 TRBD1 CSATTGGETNYGYTF TGCAGCGCCACGACAGGGGGCGAAACTAACTATGGCTACACCTTC
many TRBJ1-6 TRBV9 NA CASSAREDGNSPLHF TGTGCCAGCAGCGCCAGGGAAGATGGTAATTCACCCCTCCACTTT
few TRBJ2-3 TRBV5-1 TRBD2 CASSPSSGGITDTQYF TGCGCCAGCAGCCCATCTAGCGGGGGAATCACAGATACGCAGTATTTT
few TRBJ2-6 TRBV2 NA CASSEDLSGANVLTF TGTGCCAGCAGTGAAGACCTCTCTGGGGCCAACGTCCTGACTTTC
many TRBJ1-3 TRBV7-2 TRBD1 CASSRQGAGNTIYF TGTGCCAGCAGCCGACAGGGGGCAGGAAACACCATATATTTT
NA TRBJ2-3 TRBV5-1 TRBD2 CASSLTAGLLTSTDTQSF TGCGCCAGCAGCTTGACAGCGGGGCTCCTCACTAGCACAGATACGCAGTCTTTT
many TRBJ2-1 TRBV28 NA CASSSPSVNNEQFF TGTGCCAGCAGTTCGCCATCGGTTAACAATGAGCAGTTCTTC
many TRBJ2-7 TRBV5-5 TRBD1 CASSPLQGANYEQYF TGTGCCAGCAGCCCATTACAGGGGGCGAACTACGAGCAGTACTTC
few TRBJ2-7 TRBV2 NA CASNTGLPSYEQYF TGTGCCAGCAATACGGGACTCCCCTCCTACGAGCAGTACTTC
many TRBJ2-2 TRBV5-6 NA CASSATGSVDTGELFF TGTGCCAGCAGCGCCACAGGGTCCGTTGACACCGGGGAGCTGTTTTTT
NA TRBJ1-5 TRBV5-6 NA CASSLRGRRGQPQHF TGTGCCAGCAGCCTCAGGGGCCGTCGAGGACAGCCCCAGCATTTT
NA TRBJ2-3 TRBV5-1 TRBD2 CASSPGAGGPIDTQYF TGCGCCAGCAGCCCGGGTGCGGGGGGGCCGATAGATACGCAGTATTTT
many TRBJ2-5 TRBV29-1 NA CSVEVTGQETQYF TGCAGCGTTGAAGTCACGGGTCAAGAGACCCAGTACTTC
NA TRBJ2-3 TRBV3-1 NA CATSQDPPGGPTDTQYF TGTGCCACCAGCCAAGATCCTCCGGGGGGCCCTACAGATACGCAGTATTTT
NA TRBJ1-4 TRBV20-1 NA CSAKTGEKLFF TGCAGTGCTAAAACCGGGGAAAAACTGTTTTTT
few TRBJ2-1 TRBV5-5 NA CASSLLVSAGEQFF TGTGCCAGCAGCTTGTTGGTTTCGGCGGGTGAGCAGTTCTTC
many TRBJ2-4 TRBV20-1 TRBD1 CSAREYGQGGDLAKNIQYF TGCAGTGCTAGAGAGTACGGACAGGGTGGGGATCTAGCCAAAAACATTCAGTACTTC
many TRBJ2-2 TRBV12-3/TRBV12-4 NA CASSNRDPGGELFF TGTGCCAGCAGTAACCGGGACCCAGGGGGGGAGCTGTTTTTT
many TRBJ1-5 TRBV10-3 TRBD1 CAISDRGREQPQHF TGTGCCATCAGTGACAGGGGGCGGGAACAGCCCCAGCATTTT
NA TRBJ2-5 TRBV3-1 NA CASSQGRVETQYF TGTGCCAGCAGCCAAGGACGGGTAGAGACCCAGTACTTC
NA TRBJ2-1 TRBV5-4 NA CASSPRGELGAEEQFF TGTGCCAGCAGCCCCCGGGGAGAGCTTGGGGCAGAGGAGCAGTTCTTC
few TRBJ2-3 TRBV20-1 TRBD2 CSARDPLAGHTFTDTQYF TGCAGTGCTAGAGATCCGCTAGCGGGGCATACGTTCACAGATACGCAGTATTTT
NA TRBJ2-4 TRBV28 NA CASSSSGIENIQYF TGTGCCAGCAGTTCCTCCGGGATCGAAAACATTCAGTACTTC
NA TRBJ1-3 TRBV6-1 NA CASNRGEYSGNTIYF TGTGCCAGCAACCGGGGGGAATACTCTGGAAACACCATATATTTT
NA TRBJ2-3 TRBV5-1 TRBD2 CASSLDAAGGPDTQYF TGCGCCAGCAGCTTGGATGCGGCGGGGGGACCAGATACGCAGTATTTT
few TRBJ2-1 TRBV3-1 TRBD2 CASSPPNLAGAHAGEQFF TGTGCCAGCAGCCCGCCCAACCTAGCGGGGGCCCACGCGGGTGAGCAGTTCTTC
many TRBJ2-1 TRBV5-1 TRBD2 CASGISGDSYNEQFF TGCGCCAGTGGGATAAGCGGGGACTCCTACAATGAGCAGTTCTTC
many TRBJ1-3 TRBV5-1 TRBD1 CASSSRGLLSGNTIYF TGCGCCAGCAGCTCCAGGGGGCTATTATCCGGAAACACCATATATTTT
few TRBJ1-4 TRBV6-1 TRBD1 CASSWDRENEKLFF TGTGCCAGCAGCTGGGACAGGGAGAATGAAAAACTGTTTTTT
many TRBJ1-1 TRBV19 NA CASSIEGGITEAFF TGTGCCAGTAGTATAGAGGGAGGGATCACTGAAGCTTTCTTT
NA TRBJ2-1 TRBV14 NA CASSRDIYNEQFF TGTGCCAGCAGCAGGGACATTTACAATGAGCAGTTCTTC
few TRBJ1-1 TRBV12-3/TRBV12-4 TRBD1 CATHRGRREAFF TGTGCCACTCACAGGGGGCGCCGGGAAGCTTTCTTT
NA TRBJ2-7 TRBV20-1 TRBD1 CSAELGDRVYEQYF TGCAGTGCCGAGTTAGGGGACAGGGTATACGAGCAGTACTTC
few TRBJ2-5 TRBV7-9 NA CASSPGSALPETQYF TGTGCCAGCAGCCCCGGGTCGGCCCTCCCCGAGACCCAGTACTTC
few TRBJ1-5 TRBV6-1 NA CASSQRLGGTSNQPQHF TGTGCCAGCAGTCAAAGGTTGGGGGGCACTAGCAATCAGCCCCAGCATTTT
many TRBJ2-3 TRBV5-6 NA CASSLLWGDTQYF TGTGCCAGCAGCCTTCTCTGGGGGGATACGCAGTATTTT
many TRBJ2-1 TRBV12-3/TRBV12-4 NA CASSGGTAPYNEQFF TGTGCCAGCAGTGGAGGGACCGCCCCCTACAATGAGCAGTTCTTC
many TRBJ2-7 TRBV5-1 TRBD2 CASRRGLAETYEQYF TGCGCCAGCAGGCGGGGACTAGCGGAAACCTACGAGCAGTACTTC
NA TRBJ1-1 TRBV6-1 NA CASSEAQRNTEAFF TGTGCCAGCAGTGAAGCCCAGAGGAACACTGAAGCTTTCTTT
NA TRBJ2-1 TRBV20-1 NA CSAREVAGTLYNEQFF TGCAGTGCTAGAGAAGTAGCAGGGACCTTATACAATGAGCAGTTCTTC
few TRBJ1-4 TRBV2 NA CASSERIAAEKLFF TGTGCCAGCAGTGAACGTATAGCGGCTGAAAAACTGTTTTTT
few TRBJ2-7 TRBV28 TRBD1 CASRVTGDEQYF TGTGCCAGCAGGGTGACAGGGGACGAGCAGTACTTC
few TRBJ2-2 TRBV20-1 TRBD1 CSARNDRGGSGELFF TGCAGTGCTAGGAACGACAGGGGGGGTTCCGGGGAGCTGTTTTTT
many TRBJ2-3 TRBV7-6 TRBD1 CASSLDRGRDTQYF TGTGCCAGCAGCCTAGACAGGGGGCGTGATACGCAGTATTTT
many TRBJ2-2 TRBV27 TRBD1 CASSFMGTGYTGELFF TGTGCCAGCAGTTTTATGGGGACAGGGTACACCGGGGAGCTGTTTTTT